This T cell receptor (beta chain) is drawn from a study of blood T cell repertoires in COVID-19. At the level of the study: Material from acute and convalescent COVID-19 was sourced from the United States, Italy and Spain.

V dropped 2 bases and J dropped 0; count of bases not matched to a gene: 7. CDR3 length: 17 residues. The V gene's germline CDR1 is SGHKS and CDR2 YYEKEE (reference sequence). Patients from Seattle were sampled longitudinally, starting during active infection. In the authors' workflow: Scientists estimated how many nucleated cells there were by amplifying reference gene primers. Measured with immunoSEQ multiplex PCR; TCRdb has only the in-frame clones, and not every one. V, J and clone size are taken as reported in that table, and D and trimming were inferred from the DNA itself. In the table there are 200,000 to 250,000 clones, roughly 88% of which are singletons.

The sequencing sample was made of peripheral blood. This clonotype was sampled from a woman aged 25 to 39 with COVID-19, enrolled during active disease. The chain combines TRBV5-5 with TRBJ1-3; TRBD1 agrees at 8 bases. The CDR3 region has the DNA TGTGCCAGCAGCTTCCGCGGGACAGGTATCTCTGGAAACACCATATATTTT. Encoded protein: CASSFRGTGISGNTIYF. Using reference TRBV5-5 and TRBJ1-3 for the parts outside the CDR3, the full variable domain is DAGVTQSPTHLIKTRGQQVTLRCSPISGHKSVSWYQQVLGQGPQFIFQYYEKEERGRGNFPDRFSARQFPNYSSELNVNALLLGDSALYLCASSFRGTGISGNTIYFGEGSWLTVV.